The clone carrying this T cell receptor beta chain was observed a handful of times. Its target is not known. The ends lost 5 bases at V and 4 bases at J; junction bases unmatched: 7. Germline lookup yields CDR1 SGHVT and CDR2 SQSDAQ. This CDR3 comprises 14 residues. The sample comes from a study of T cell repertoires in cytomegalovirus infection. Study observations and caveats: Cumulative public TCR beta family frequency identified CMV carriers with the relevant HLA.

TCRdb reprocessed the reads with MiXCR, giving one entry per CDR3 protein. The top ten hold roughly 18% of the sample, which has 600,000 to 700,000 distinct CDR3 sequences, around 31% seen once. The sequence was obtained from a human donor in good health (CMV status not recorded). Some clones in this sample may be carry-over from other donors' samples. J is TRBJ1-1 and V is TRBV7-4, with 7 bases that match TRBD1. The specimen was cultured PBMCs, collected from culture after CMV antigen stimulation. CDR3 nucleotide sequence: TGTGCCAGCAGCCAATCGACAGGGCCCACTGAAGCTTTCTTT. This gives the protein CASSQSTGPTEAFF.